Sequencing of this TCR beta chain was carried out in a study of cytomegalovirus exposure and HLA in healthy donors. Overall study findings and caveats: The study had only CMV serostatus as immune exposure information.

These donors counted as nominally healthy when sampled, but unrecorded immune exposures were likely. In regard to this clone: Its antigen is not identified.

In the PCR, 60 Vbeta and 13 Jbeta primers were used. Some clones are missing from TCRdb's copy, which holds only in-frame ones; the method was immunoSEQ multiplex PCR. The sample includes about 160,000 clones, over 65% of them seen just once. Germline V gene lookup returns CDR1 MDHEN and CDR2 SYDVKM. The V and J ends lost 5 bases and 5 bases, in that order; junction bases with no gene match: 3. CDR3 length: 15 amino acids. This TCR came from a man between 18 and 35 years old in good health and CMV-seropositive. Specimen: PBMCs. V and J are TRBV28 and TRBJ2-1; 13 nucleotides agree with TRBD2. The CDR3: CASSTSGRAHNEQFF. CDR3 nucleotide sequence: TGTGCCAGCAGTACTAGCGGGAGGGCTCACAATGAGCAGTTCTTC. Full variable domain (missing parts from reference TRBV28 and TRBJ2-1): DVKVTQSSRYLVKRTGEKVFLECVQDMDHENMFWYRQDPGLGLRLIYFSYDVKMKEKGDIPEGYSVSREKKERFSLILESASTNQTSMYLCASSTSGRAHNEQFFGPGTRLTVL.